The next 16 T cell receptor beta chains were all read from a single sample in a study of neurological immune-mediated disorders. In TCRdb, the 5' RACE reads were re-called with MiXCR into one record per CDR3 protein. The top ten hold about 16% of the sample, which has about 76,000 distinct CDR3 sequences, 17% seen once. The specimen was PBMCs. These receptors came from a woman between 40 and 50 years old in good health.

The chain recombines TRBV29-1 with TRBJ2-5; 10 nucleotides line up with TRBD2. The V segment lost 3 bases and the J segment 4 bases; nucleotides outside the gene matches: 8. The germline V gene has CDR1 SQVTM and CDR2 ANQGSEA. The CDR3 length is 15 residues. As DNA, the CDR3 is TGCAGCGTTGATGGGGCTAGCGGGAGTGGAGAGACCCAGTACTTC. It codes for CSVDGASGSGETQYF.

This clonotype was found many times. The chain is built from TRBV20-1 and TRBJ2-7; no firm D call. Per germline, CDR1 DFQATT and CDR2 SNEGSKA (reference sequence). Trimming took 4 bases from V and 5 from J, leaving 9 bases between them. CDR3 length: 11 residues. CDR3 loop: CSAIGTNEQYF. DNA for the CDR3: TGCAGTGCTATCGGCACTAACGAGCAGTACTTC.

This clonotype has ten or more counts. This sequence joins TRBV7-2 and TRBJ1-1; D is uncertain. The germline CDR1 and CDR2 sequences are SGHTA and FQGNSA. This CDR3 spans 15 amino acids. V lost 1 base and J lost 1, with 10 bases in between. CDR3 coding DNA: TGTGCCAGCAGCTTAGGGCCCTCTTGGAACACTGAAGCTTTCTTT. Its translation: CASSLGPSWNTEAFF.

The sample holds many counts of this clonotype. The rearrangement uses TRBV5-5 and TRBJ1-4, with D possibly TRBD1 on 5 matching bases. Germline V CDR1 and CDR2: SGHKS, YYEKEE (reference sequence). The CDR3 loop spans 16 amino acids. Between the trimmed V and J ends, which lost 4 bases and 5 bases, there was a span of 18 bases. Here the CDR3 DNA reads TGTGCCAGCAGCCAAGAACCGGGACGGCGAAATGAAAAACTGTTTTTT. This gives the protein CASSQEPGRRNEKLFF.

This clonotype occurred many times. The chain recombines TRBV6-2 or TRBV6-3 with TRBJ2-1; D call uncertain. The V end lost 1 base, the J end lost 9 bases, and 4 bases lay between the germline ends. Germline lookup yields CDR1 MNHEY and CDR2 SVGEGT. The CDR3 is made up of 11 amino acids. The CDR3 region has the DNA TGTGCCAGCAGTTACTTCAGTGAGCAGTTCTTC. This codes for CASSYFSEQFF.

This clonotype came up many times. CDR3 amino acids: CASSLVSQETQYF. CDR3 in DNA: TGCGCCAGCAGCTTGGTGAGCCAAGAGACCCAGTACTTC. This chain links TRBV5-1 with TRBJ2-5; no clear D. Germline V gives CDR1 SGHRS, CDR2 YFSETQ. The CDR3 is 13 amino acids. V lost 0 bases and J 1 base, leaving 4 bases between the germline ends. Drawing the rest from reference TRBV5-1 and TRBJ2-5, the complete variable domain is KAGVTQTPRYLIKTRGQQVTLSCSPISGHRSVSWYQQTPGQGLQFLFEYFSETQRNKGNFPGRFSGRQFSNSRSEMNVSTLELGDSALYLCASSLVSQETQYFGPGTRLLVL.

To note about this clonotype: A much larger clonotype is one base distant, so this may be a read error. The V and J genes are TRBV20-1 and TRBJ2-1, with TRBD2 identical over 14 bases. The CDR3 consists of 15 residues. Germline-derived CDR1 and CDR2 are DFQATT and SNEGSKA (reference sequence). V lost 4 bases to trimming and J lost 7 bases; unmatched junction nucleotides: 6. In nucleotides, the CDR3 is TGCAGTGCTATAGGAAGGACTAGCGGGGGGAATGAGCAGTTCTTC. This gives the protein CSAIGRTSGGNEQFF.

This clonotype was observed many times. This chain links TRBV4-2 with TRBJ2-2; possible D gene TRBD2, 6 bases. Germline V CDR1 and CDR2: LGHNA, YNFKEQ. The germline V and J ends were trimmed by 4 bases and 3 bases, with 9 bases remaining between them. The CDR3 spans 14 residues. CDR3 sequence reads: CASSLRGYTGELFF. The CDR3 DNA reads TGTGCCAGCAGCCTACGGGGGTACACCGGGGAGCTGTTTTTT.

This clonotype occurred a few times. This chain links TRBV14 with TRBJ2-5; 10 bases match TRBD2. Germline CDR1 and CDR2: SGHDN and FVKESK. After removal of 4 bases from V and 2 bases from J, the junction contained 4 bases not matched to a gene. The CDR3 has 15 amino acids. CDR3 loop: CASSPLAGRQETQYF. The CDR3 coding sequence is TGTGCCAGCAGCCCACTAGCGGGGCGACAAGAGACCCAGTACTTC.

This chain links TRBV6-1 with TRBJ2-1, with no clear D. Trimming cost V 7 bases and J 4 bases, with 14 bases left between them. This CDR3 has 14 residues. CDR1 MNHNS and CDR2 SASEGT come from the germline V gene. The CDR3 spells CASISNVFYNEQFF. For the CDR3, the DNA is TGTGCCAGCATCTCGAACGTGTTTTACAATGAGCAGTTCTTC.

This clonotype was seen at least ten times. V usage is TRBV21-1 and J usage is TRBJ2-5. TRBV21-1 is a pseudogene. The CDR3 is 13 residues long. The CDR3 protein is CASIQRDQETQYF. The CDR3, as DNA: TGTGCCAGCATTCAGAGGGACCAAGAGACCCAGTACTTC.

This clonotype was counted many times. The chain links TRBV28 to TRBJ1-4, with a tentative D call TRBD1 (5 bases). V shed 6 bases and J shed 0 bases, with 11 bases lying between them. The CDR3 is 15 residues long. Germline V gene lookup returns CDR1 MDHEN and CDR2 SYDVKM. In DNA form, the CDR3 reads TGTGCCAGCAGGACAGACAGCGCAACTAATGAAAAACTGTTTTTT. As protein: CASRTDSATNEKLFF.

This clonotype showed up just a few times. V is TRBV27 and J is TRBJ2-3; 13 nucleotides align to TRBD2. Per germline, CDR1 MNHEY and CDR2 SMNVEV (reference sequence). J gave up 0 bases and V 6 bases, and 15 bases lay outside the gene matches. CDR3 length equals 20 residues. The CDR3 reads CASSAEGLAGSSASTDTQYF. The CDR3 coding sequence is TGTGCCAGCAGCGCCGAGGGACTAGCGGGGTCAAGCGCTAGCACAGATACGCAGTATTTT.

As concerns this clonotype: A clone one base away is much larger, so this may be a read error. CDR3 protein: CSALPGVGTEAFF. The CDR3 DNA is TGCAGTGCCCTCCCTGGTGTCGGGACAGAAGCTTTCTTT. The chain links TRBV20-1 to TRBJ1-1; tentatively, D is TRBD1 (6 bases). Germline values: CDR1 DFQATT, CDR2 SNEGSKA (reference sequence). This CDR3 has 13 amino acids. V dropped 6 bases and J dropped 8 bases, with 19 bases sitting between them.

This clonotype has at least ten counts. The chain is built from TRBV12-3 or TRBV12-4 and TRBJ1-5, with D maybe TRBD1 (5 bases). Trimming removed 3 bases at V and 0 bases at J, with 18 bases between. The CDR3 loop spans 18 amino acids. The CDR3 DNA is TGTGCCAGCAGTTTCCGGGACCCCCTACGTTATAGCAATCAGCCCCAGCATTTT. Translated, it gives CASSFRDPLRYSNQPQHF.

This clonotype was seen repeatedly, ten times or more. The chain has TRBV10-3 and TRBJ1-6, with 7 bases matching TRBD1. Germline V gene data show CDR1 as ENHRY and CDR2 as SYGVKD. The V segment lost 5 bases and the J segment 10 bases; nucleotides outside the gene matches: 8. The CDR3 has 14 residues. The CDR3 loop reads CAISPGTAHSPLHF. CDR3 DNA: TGTGCCATCAGTCCTGGGACAGCGCACTCACCCCTCCACTTT.